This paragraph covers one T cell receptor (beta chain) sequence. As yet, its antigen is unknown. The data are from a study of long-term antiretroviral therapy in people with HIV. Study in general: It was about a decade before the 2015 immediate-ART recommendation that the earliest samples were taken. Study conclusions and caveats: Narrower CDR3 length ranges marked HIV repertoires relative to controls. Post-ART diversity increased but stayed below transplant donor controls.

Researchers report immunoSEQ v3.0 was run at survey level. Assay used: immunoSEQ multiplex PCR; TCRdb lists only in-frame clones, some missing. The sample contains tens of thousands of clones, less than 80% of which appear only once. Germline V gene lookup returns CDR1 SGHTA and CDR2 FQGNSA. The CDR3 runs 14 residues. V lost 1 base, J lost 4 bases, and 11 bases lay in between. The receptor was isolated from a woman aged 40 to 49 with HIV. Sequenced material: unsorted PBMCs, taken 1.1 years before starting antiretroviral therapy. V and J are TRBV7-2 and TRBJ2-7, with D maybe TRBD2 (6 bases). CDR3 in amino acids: CASSLGGTRYEQYF. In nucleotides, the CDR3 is TGTGCCAGCAGCTTAGGCGGGACTCGTTACGAGCAGTACTTC.